Listed here are 25 T cell receptor beta chains from one sample, sequenced in a study of T cells after yellow fever vaccination. TCRdb called the 5' RACE reads again in MiXCR, with one record for every CDR3 protein. This table holds 450,000 to 550,000 distinct CDR3 sequences, 21% found once. Material: PBMCs, obtained approximately 22 days after the first yellow fever vaccination. The receptors come from a young man who received the YFV17D yellow fever vaccine.

This clonotype occurred a few times. The rearrangement uses TRBV7-9 and TRBJ2-2; D call uncertain. V lost 4 bases and J 1 base, leaving 7 bases between the germline ends. Germline CDR1 SEHNR, CDR2 FQNEAQ (reference sequence). The CDR3 extends over 14 amino acids. CDR3 bases: TGTGCCAGCAGCTCAACTTTGAACACCGGGGAGCTGTTTTTT. It translates to CASSSTLNTGELFF.

The chain combines TRBV5-4 with TRBJ1-4, with D uncertain. V was cut by 2 bases and J by 10 bases, with 21 bases left in between. Germline lookup yields CDR1 SGHNT and CDR2 YYREEE (reference sequence). CDR3 size: 16 residues. CDR3 coding DNA: TGTGCCAGCAGCTTCCACCGGGAGCCCATGGGCGGAAAACTGTTTTTT. It yields the protein CASSFHREPMGGKLFF.

This clonotype was found a few times. The V gene is TRBV12-3 or TRBV12-4, the J gene TRBJ2-5; TRBD2 aligns across 8 bases. The CDR3 totals 14 residues. V lost 5 bases and J lost 5; bases outside the gene matches: 7. CDR3 sequence reads: CASSPWTSRETQYF. CDR3 bases: TGTGCCAGCAGTCCTTGGACTAGCCGGGAGACCCAGTACTTC.

The chain carries TRBV7-3 and TRBJ2-2; a weak D match, TRBD2 (5 bases). The CDR3 has 12 residues. Trimming cost V 3 bases and J 8 bases, with 7 bases left between them. Germline CDR1 SGHTA, CDR2 FQGTGA. The CDR3 region has the DNA TGTGCCAGCAGCTTTCGGGAAGGGGAGCTGTTTTTT. Translated: CASSFREGELFF.

This chain links TRBV25-1 with TRBJ1-1; no definite D call. The V and J ends lost 2 bases and 3 bases respectively, with 13 bases between them. The CDR3 runs to 15 residues. Germline CDR1 and CDR2: MGHDK and SYGVNS. CDR3 coding DNA: TGTGCCAGCAGTGAAAATAGTGGAGGGCACACTGAAGCTTTCTTT. Translated: CASSENSGGHTEAFF.

This chain uses TRBV2 with TRBJ1-5; D is unresolved. Germline CDR1 and CDR2: SNHLY and FYNNEI. This CDR3 region has 12 residues. Deletions cut 5 bases from V and 12 bases from J, with 14 bases between. The CDR3 DNA reads as TGTGCCAGCAGTAATGACGACCCCGGCCAGCATTTT. Amino acids: CASSNDDPGQHF.

The chain couples TRBV10-2 to TRBJ2-2; the match to TRBD1 covers 8 bases. With V trimmed by 10 bases and J by 1 base, 8 bases remained unmatched. Looked up from germline, CDR1 is WSHSY and CDR2 is SAAADI. The CDR3 covers 15 residues. In nucleotides, the CDR3 is TGCGCCAAAGATCGGGGGACAGGGAACACCGGGGAGCTGTTTTTT. This sequence encodes CAKDRGTGNTGELFF.

This clonotype is a singleton in its sample. The chain employs TRBV5-3 and TRBJ2-1; D remains ambiguous. TRBV5-3 is treated as an ORF (open reading frame) with a function not yet certain. V lost 9 bases, J lost 8 bases, and 18 bases lay in between. The CDR3 loop spans 13 amino acids. The DNA of the CDR3 is TGTGCCATGAGCCCCGGGCTCCTGGATGAGCAGTTCTTC. It yields the protein CAMSPGLLDEQFF.

The chain carries TRBV20-1 and TRBJ1-4; D remains ambiguous. This CDR3 is 14 amino acids long. Germline V gene data show CDR1 as DFQATT and CDR2 as SNEGSKA (reference sequence). The germline V and J ends were trimmed by 0 bases and 6 bases, with 11 bases remaining between them. The CDR3 region is CSARDQRRDEKLFF. CDR3 in DNA: TGCAGTGCTAGAGATCAAAGGAGGGATGAAAAACTGTTTTTT.

This clonotype has at least ten counts. V usage is TRBV5-1 and J usage is TRBJ1-1; TRBD1 agrees at 7 bases. The germline V gene has CDR1 SGHRS and CDR2 YFSETQ. The length of the CDR3 is 17 residues. V lost 0 bases to trimming and J lost 1 base; unmatched junction nucleotides: 9. The CDR3 region is CASSLGPRQGGNTEAFF. As DNA, the CDR3 is TGCGCCAGCAGCTTGGGGCCTCGACAGGGAGGGAACACTGAAGCTTTCTTT.

The sample holds a few counts of this clonotype. The chain is built from TRBV10-3 and TRBJ1-5; D remains ambiguous. The CDR3 totals 14 residues. V lost 3 bases and J 0 bases, leaving 6 bases between the germline ends. CDR1 and CDR2 (germline): ENHRY, SYGVKD. CDR3 DNA: TGTGCCATCAGTGAATACCTTAGCAATCAGCCCCAGCATTTT. It codes for CAISEYLSNQPQHF.

This clonotype was counted only a few times. CDR3 coding DNA: TGTGCCAGCAGCTTCCTCGGGAAGGGGTACGAGCAGTACTTC. Translating gives CASSFLGKGYEQYF. The J gene is TRBJ2-7, the V gene TRBV27; D could derive from TRBD1 or TRBD2 (5 bases each). CDR1 and CDR2 (germline): MNHEY, SMNVEV (reference sequence). V dropped 6 bases and J dropped 4 bases, with 16 bases sitting between them. The CDR3 spans 14 residues.

Only a few counts were recorded for this clonotype. The genes are TRBV5-1 and TRBJ2-3; D gene uncertain. From germline, CDR1 is SGHRS and CDR2 YFSETQ. V lost 4 bases and J 5 bases, leaving 14 bases between the germline ends. The CDR3 runs 14 residues. CDR3: CASSLVGIGDTQYF. CDR3 DNA: TGCGCCAGCAGCCTCGTAGGAATCGGAGATACGCAGTATTTT.

The rearrangement links TRBV7-3 to TRBJ2-3; D may match TRBD1 or TRBD2 (5 bases each). V lost 5 bases and J 6 bases, leaving 12 bases between the germline ends. This CDR3 spans 13 amino acids. CDR1 and CDR2 (germline): SGHTA, FQGTGA. CDR3 protein: CASSRNGDDTQYF. For the CDR3, the DNA is TGTGCCAGCAGCCGGAACGGGGACGATACGCAGTATTTT.

The chain uses TRBV25-1 and TRBJ1-1; TRBD1 matches at 7 bases. The germline gives CDR1 MGHDK, CDR2 SYGVNS. The CDR3 runs 14 residues. The J segment lost 1 base and the V segment lost 8 bases, leaving 7 bases of the junction unmatched. The CDR3 DNA reads TGTGCCAGCGAACCTCGGACAGGGAACACTGAAGCTTTCTTT. Protein: CASEPRTGNTEAFF.

This clonotype has more than one count but fewer than ten. The rearrangement links TRBV7-3 to TRBJ2-3, with 13 bases that match TRBD2. The CDR3 runs 15 residues. Germline loops: CDR1 SGHTA, CDR2 FQGTGA. V was clipped by 5 bases and J by 8 bases; unmatched bases: 7. The CDR3 DNA is TGTGCCAGCAGCCTCACTAGCGGGGGGGCAGGTACGCAGTATTTT. It yields the protein CASSLTSGGAGTQYF.

The gene calls are TRBV11-2 and TRBJ1-4, with D perhaps TRBD1 (5 bases). CDR3 length: 16 amino acids. Trimming pared 0 bases from V and 5 bases from J, leaving 13 bases between. CDR1 SGHAT and CDR2 FQNNGV come from the germline V gene. The CDR3 spells CASSLDIGALNEKLFF. In nucleotides, the CDR3 is TGTGCCAGCAGCTTAGATATCGGGGCCCTCAATGAAAAACTGTTTTTT.

This clonotype was counted a few times. This chain uses TRBV7-8 with TRBJ2-7; TRBD1 might be the D (6 bases). Per germline, CDR1 SGHVS and CDR2 FQNEAQ. V lost 2 bases and J lost 3, with 8 bases in between. This CDR3 region has 13 residues. CDR3 nucleotides: TGTGCCAGCAGCTTATACAGGGACTACGAGCAGTACTTC. Its protein is CASSLYRDYEQYF.

This clonotype was detected only a few times. V usage is TRBV5-1 and J usage is TRBJ2-7; D may correspond to TRBD1 or TRBD2 (6 bases each). The CDR3 is made up of 13 amino acids. In germline, CDR1 is SGHRS, CDR2 YFSETQ. Trimming removed 4 bases at V and 7 bases at J, with 15 bases between. The DNA of the CDR3 is TGCGCCAGCAGCGTAAGACAGGAGGGAGAGCAGTACTTC. Amino acids: CASSVRQEGEQYF. Drawing the rest from reference TRBV5-1 and TRBJ2-7, the complete variable domain is KAGVTQTPRYLIKTRGQQVTLSCSPISGHRSVSWYQQTPGQGLQFLFEYFSETQRNKGNFPGRFSGRQFSNSRSEMNVSTLELGDSALYLCASSVRQEGEQYFGPGTRLTVT.

The V gene is TRBV4-3, the J gene TRBJ2-3, with TRBD2 identical over 11 bases. Germline-derived CDR1 and CDR2 are LGHNA and YSLEER. J lost 7 bases, V lost 6 bases, and 9 bases had no gene match. The CDR3 totals 15 residues. CDR3 protein: CASSSFGTSGHTQYF. In DNA form, the CDR3 reads TGCGCCAGCAGTTCATTCGGGACTAGCGGTCATACGCAGTATTTT.

This clonotype has more than one count but fewer than ten. V gene TRBV6-1 combines with J gene TRBJ1-3; possible D gene TRBD1, 5 bases. In germline, CDR1 is MNHNS, CDR2 SASEGT. Deletions cut 7 bases from V and 0 bases from J, with 10 bases between. The CDR3 extends over 14 amino acids. Written as DNA, the CDR3 is TGTGCCAGCAAGGGGTCGCTCTCTGGAAACACCATATATTTT. Protein: CASKGSLSGNTIYF.

This clonotype was seen a handful of times. J is TRBJ2-3 and V is TRBV24-1; perhaps D is TRBD1 or TRBD2 (5 bases each). With 3 bases removed from V and 6 bases from J, the gap between germline ends came to 18 bases. The CDR3 sequence is 16 residues long. Germline CDR1 KGHDR, CDR2 SFDVKD. This CDR3 is CATSDVIGDPWDTQYF. CDR3 nucleotides: TGTGCCACCAGTGATGTCATCGGGGACCCCTGGGATACGCAGTATTTT.

CDR3 amino acids: CATSGRARAREQYF. CDR3 DNA: TGTGCCACCAGCGGGCGGGCCCGAGCACGCGAGCAGTACTTC. This sequence joins TRBV15 and TRBJ2-7; perhaps TRBD2 as D (5 bases). The CDR3 consists of 14 residues. The V end lost 5 bases, the J end lost 6 bases, and 17 bases lay between the germline ends. Germline lookup yields CDR1 LNHNV and CDR2 YYDKDF (reference sequence).

The CDR3 sequence: CASRPPGSNYGYTF. CDR3 DNA sequence: TGTGCCAGCAGACCGCCGGGCTCTAACTATGGCTACACCTTC. The chain recombines TRBV12-3 or TRBV12-4 with TRBJ1-2; D gene unclear. The CDR3 sequence is 14 residues long. V dropped 6 bases and J dropped 0 bases, with 11 bases sitting between them.

Only a few counts were recorded for this clonotype. The V gene is TRBV6-5, the J gene TRBJ1-1, with TRBD1 identical over 7 bases. The CDR3 has 16 amino acids. V lost 0 bases, J lost 1 base, and 5 bases stayed unmatched. Germline-derived CDR1 and CDR2 are MNHEY and SVGAGI. In nucleotides, the CDR3 is TGTGCCAGCAGTTACTCTACAGGGGCCGGGAACACTGAAGCTTTCTTT. Translated, it gives CASSYSTGAGNTEAFF.